This passage covers 27 T cell receptor beta chains from one sample sequenced in a study of cytomegalovirus exposure and HLA in healthy donors. Primers for the PCR totalled 60 Vbeta and 13 Jbeta. Measured with immunoSEQ multiplex PCR; TCRdb has only the in-frame clones, and not every one. There are roughly 140,000 clones in the sample; around three quarters occur only once, and 3% lies in the top ten. Sequenced material: PBMCs. These receptors were obtained from a man in his forties or fifties in good health and CMV-seropositive.

This chain links TRBV19 with TRBJ1-2; TRBD1 matches at 9 bases. Losses at the gene ends were 5 bases for V and 5 bases for J; bases not matched to a gene: 9. Looked up from germline, CDR1 is LNHDA and CDR2 is SQIVND (reference sequence). This CDR3 region has 15 residues. This CDR3 reads CASSARTGAQYGYTF. CDR3 sequence (DNA): TGTGCCAGTAGTGCTCGGACAGGGGCCCAATATGGCTACACCTTC.

This chain joins TRBV28 and TRBJ2-1; D call uncertain. V was cut by 5 bases and J by 7 bases, with 9 bases left in between. Germline CDR1 reads MDHEN; CDR2 reads SYDVKM. CDR3 length: 12 amino acids. The CDR3 region has the DNA TGTGCCAGCAGTCAACAGCCTAATGAGCAGTTCTTC. The encoded protein is CASSQQPNEQFF.

V and J are TRBV19 and TRBJ1-2, with 7 positions matching TRBD1. This CDR3 has 16 amino acids. V lost 4 bases and J lost 4; bases outside the gene matches: 12. CDR1 LNHDA and CDR2 SQIVND come from the germline V gene (reference sequence). CDR3 amino acids: CASSTPRGQEGYGYTF. The CDR3 region has the DNA TGTGCCAGTAGTACCCCCCGAGGACAGGAGGGCTATGGCTACACCTTC.

This sequence joins TRBV28 and TRBJ2-7; 10 bases are a match to TRBD1. The V gene end was trimmed by 8 bases and the J gene end by 3 bases; junction bases not matched to a gene: 4. The germline CDR1 and CDR2 sequences are MDHEN and SYDVKM. The CDR3 is 13 residues long. CDR3 sequence reads: CASGGQGGYEQYF. The DNA of the CDR3 is TGTGCCAGCGGCGGACAGGGGGGCTACGAGCAGTACTTC.

The sample holds one count of this clone. The chain has TRBV19 and TRBJ1-5, with TRBD1 identical over 7 bases. V lost 10 bases to trimming and J lost 5 bases; unmatched junction nucleotides: 5. Germline V gives CDR1 LNHDA, CDR2 SQIVND (reference sequence). The CDR3 consists of 12 residues. CDR3 DNA: TGTGCCACCGGGACAGAATATCAGCCCCAGCATTTT. Protein: CATGTEYQPQHF.

This chain links TRBV29-1 with TRBJ2-5; 9 positions agree with TRBD2. Per germline, CDR1 SQVTM and CDR2 ANQGSEA. After removal of 8 bases from V and 5 bases from J, the junction contained 12 bases not matched to a gene. The CDR3 loop spans 14 amino acids. This chain's CDR3 is CSLTSAGGRETQYF. CDR3 coding DNA: TGCAGCCTCACATCTGCGGGAGGGAGGGAGACCCAGTACTTC.

This chain joins TRBV4-2 and TRBJ2-4; TRBD2 matches at 10 bases. This CDR3 is 17 amino acids long. Germline trimming cut 1 base from V and 6 bases from J; bases unmatched to any gene: 9. Germline loops: CDR1 LGHNA, CDR2 YNFKEQ. The CDR3 DNA reads TGTGCCAGCAGCCAAGTGGGAACTAGCGGGAAGGGAAACATTCAGTACTTC. It encodes CASSQVGTSGKGNIQYF.

The chain couples TRBV5-1 to TRBJ1-4; weak D call: TRBD1 (5 bases). V gave up 2 bases and J gave up 0 bases, with 8 bases separating them. The CDR3 extends over 15 amino acids. Germline V gene lookup returns CDR1 SGHRS and CDR2 YFSETQ. CDR3 protein: CASSFDRTTNEKLFF. CDR3 in DNA: TGCGCCAGCAGCTTTGACAGAACAACTAATGAAAAACTGTTTTTT.

This rearrangement joins TRBV4-3 to TRBJ2-7; TRBD1 is a possible D gene (6 bases). Trimming shortened V by 1 base and J by 2 bases, and 12 bases separated the two germline ends. This CDR3 is built from 15 residues. CDR1 is LGHNA, CDR2 YSLEER, per germline. CDR3 nucleotides: TGCGCCAGCAGCCAAGGACCCGGGACAACCTACGAGCAGTACTTC. It is translated as CASSQGPGTTYEQYF.

This rearrangement joins TRBV7-9 to TRBJ2-7; TRBD1 matches at 7 bases. Germline CDR1 reads SEHNR; CDR2 reads FQNEAQ (reference sequence). There are 14 residues in the CDR3. Trimming took 5 bases from V and 4 from J; bases not matched to a gene: 8. The CDR3 DNA reads as TGTGCCAGCAGCCCCCTCGGGACAGCTTACGAGCAGTACTTC. As protein: CASSPLGTAYEQYF.

This rearrangement joins TRBV5-5 to TRBJ2-7, with D tentatively TRBD2 (5 bases). Deletions cut 3 bases from V and 8 bases from J, with 21 bases between. The CDR3 length is 15 residues. Germline V lookup: CDR1 SGHKS, CDR2 YYEKEE (reference sequence). CDR3 loop: CASSSPATGWGKQYF. Written as DNA, the CDR3 is TGTGCCAGCAGCTCCCCCGCGACGGGGTGGGGAAAGCAGTACTTC.

The genes are TRBV19 and TRBJ2-1; TRBD1 is a possible D gene (6 bases). Germline CDR1 LNHDA, CDR2 SQIVND (reference sequence). The CDR3 totals 16 residues. V lost 5 bases to trimming and J lost 6 bases, with 20 bases between them. The CDR3 region has the DNA TGTGCCAGTAGTCCCACGACAGGACCCCCGACCAATGAGCAGTTCTTC. This gives the protein CASSPTTGPPTNEQFF.

The chain uses TRBV14 and TRBJ1-1; D is perhaps TRBD1 (6 bases). Trimming took off 8 bases at V and 4 bases at J, with 14 bases between the two ends. Germline-derived CDR1 and CDR2 are SGHDN and FVKESK. CDR3 length: 13 residues. The CDR3 here is CASVGQTITEAFF. CDR3 nucleotide sequence: TGTGCCAGCGTAGGACAGACAATCACTGAAGCTTTCTTT.

This rearrangement joins TRBV2 to TRBJ2-7; D is ambiguous. CDR3 length equals 12 residues. The V gene lost 3 bases and the J gene lost 2 bases, with 5 bases spanning the gap. The V gene's germline CDR1 is SNHLY and CDR2 FYNNEI. The chain's CDR3 is CASSELTYEQYF. CDR3 nucleotide sequence: TGTGCCAGCAGTGAGCTAACCTACGAGCAGTACTTC. Full variable domain (remainder filled in from reference TRBV2 and TRBJ2-7): EPEVTQTPSHQVTQMGQEVILRCVPISNHLYFYWYRQILGQKVEFLVSFYNNEISEKSEIFDDQFSVERPDGSNFTLKIRSTKLEDSAMYFCASSELTYEQYFGPGTRLTVT.

The gene calls are TRBV7-8 and TRBJ1-4; D is perhaps TRBD1 (6 bases). With 4 bases removed from V and 7 bases from J, the gap between germline ends came to 16 bases. CDR3 length equals 15 residues. Germline V lookup: CDR1 SGHVS, CDR2 FQNEAQ. The CDR3 bases are TGTGCCAGCAGCTCGTCCGGGACATATACTGAAAAACTGTTTTTT. Its protein is CASSSSGTYTEKLFF.

The J gene is TRBJ2-1, the V gene TRBV7-3; TRBD2 matches 8 bases. The CDR3 extends over 16 amino acids. Germline CDR1 and CDR2: SGHTA and FQGTGA. The junction had 12 bases not matched to a gene; V was cut back by 5 bases and J by 6 bases. CDR3 DNA: TGTGCCAGCAGCCCGCAGCCGAGCGGGAGACTCAATGAGCAGTTCTTC. The encoded protein is CASSPQPSGRLNEQFF. Supplemented by reference TRBV7-3 and TRBJ2-1, the full variable domain reads GAGVSQTPSNKVTEKGKYVELRCDPISGHTALYWYRQSLGQGPEFLIYFQGTGAADDSGLPNDRFFAVRPEGSVSTLKIQRTERGDSAVYLCASSPQPSGRLNEQFFGPGTRLTVL.

V and J are TRBV27 and TRBJ2-6; weak D call: TRBD1 (6 bases). The CDR3 contains 15 residues. V lost 3 bases to trimming and J lost 4 bases, with 10 bases between them. The germline V gene has CDR1 MNHEY and CDR2 SMNVEV (reference sequence). CDR3 residues: CASSFQGLGANVLTF. CDR3 nucleotides: TGTGCCAGCAGTTTTCAGGGGCTGGGGGCCAACGTCCTGACTTTC.

V and J are TRBV5-1 and TRBJ2-5; a weak D match, TRBD2 (6 bases). Germline assignment: CDR1 SGHRS and CDR2 YFSETQ. The V end was cut by 3 bases, the J end by 5 bases, with 11 bases between. This CDR3 is 13 amino acids long. The chain's CDR3 is CASSSPGGETQYF. The CDR3 DNA reads as TGCGCCAGCAGCTCCCCTGGGGGGGAGACCCAGTACTTC.

V is TRBV28 and J is TRBJ2-7, with 8 bases aligning to TRBD2. This CDR3 region has 15 residues. Germline CDR1 MDHEN, CDR2 SYDVKM. After removal of 4 bases from V and 0 bases from J, the junction contained 5 bases not matched to a gene. The CDR3 sequence is CASSSSGRSSYEQYF. CDR3 bases: TGTGCCAGCAGTTCGAGCGGGAGATCCTCCTACGAGCAGTACTTC. The whole variable domain, filled in from reference TRBV28 and TRBJ2-7, reads DVKVTQSSRYLVKRTGEKVFLECVQDMDHENMFWYRQDPGLGLRLIYFSYDVKMKEKGDIPEGYSVSREKKERFSLILESASTNQTSMYLCASSSSGRSSYEQYFGPGTRLTVT.

The chain joins TRBV19 to TRBJ2-3; 11 bases line up with TRBD2. Germline assignment: CDR1 LNHDA and CDR2 SQIVND (reference sequence). This CDR3 is built from 15 residues. J lost 1 base, V lost 8 bases, and 5 bases had no gene match. CDR3 DNA sequence: TGTGCCAGTTCTTTGACTAGCGGGGGCACAGATACGCAGTATTTT. Its protein product is CASSLTSGGTDTQYF.

This clone was detected once. The rearrangement links TRBV6-1 to TRBJ2-4; 7 bases fit TRBD1. Losses at the gene ends were 9 bases for V and 8 bases for J; bases not matched to a gene: 13. The CDR3 has 14 amino acids. Germline CDR1 and CDR2: MNHNS and SASEGT. The CDR3, as DNA: TGTGCCAGTTCTAGAGGGGGCGCCGAGGACATTCAGTACTTC. This codes for CASSRGGAEDIQYF.

The chain uses TRBV15 and TRBJ1-1; D not certain. Germline assignment: CDR1 LNHNV and CDR2 YYDKDF (reference sequence). This CDR3 is built from 12 residues. Deletions cut 4 bases from V and 3 bases from J, with 6 bases between. CDR3: CATSKADTEAFF. The DNA for the CDR3 is TGTGCCACCAGCAAAGCTGACACTGAAGCTTTCTTT.

The chain is built from TRBV5-6 and TRBJ1-2, with a weak D call TRBD1 (5 bases). Germline values: CDR1 SGHDT, CDR2 YYEEEE. This CDR3 is 13 amino acids long. With 6 bases removed from V and 0 bases from J, the gap between germline ends came to 9 bases. The DNA for the CDR3 is TGTGCCAGCACGCAGGGTGCTAACTATGGCTACACCTTC. This encodes CASTQGANYGYTF.

The chain employs TRBV13 and TRBJ1-1; the D gene is possibly TRBD1 (5 bases). V lost 7 bases to trimming and J lost 1 base, with 16 bases between them. Germline V gives CDR1 PRHDT, CDR2 FYEKMQ (reference sequence). The CDR3 has 15 amino acids. This chain's CDR3 is CASNPAGEGNTEAFF. The DNA for the CDR3 is TGTGCCAGCAACCCGGCGGGGGAGGGGAACACTGAAGCTTTCTTT.

The gene calls are TRBV7-3 and TRBJ2-7, with TRBD1 matching 10 bases. CDR1 SGHTA and CDR2 FQGTGA come from the germline V gene. This CDR3 has 14 amino acids. Trimming took 5 bases from V and 0 from J; bases not matched to a gene: 1. The CDR3 nucleotides are TGTGCCAGCAGCCGGGACAGGGGCTCCTACGAGCAGTACTTC. This translates into CASSRDRGSYEQYF.

The V gene is TRBV10-1, the J gene TRBJ2-7; D gene uncertain. Germline V gene sequence: CDR1 WNHNN, CDR2 SYGVQD (reference sequence). The CDR3 has 11 amino acids. Trimming pared 4 bases from V and 6 bases from J, leaving 7 bases between. CDR3 DNA sequence: TGCGCCAGCAGTGCCTTCTCCGAGCAGTACTTC. This sequence encodes CASSAFSEQYF.

The rearrangement links TRBV19 to TRBJ2-5; 10 bases map to TRBD2. Germline loops: CDR1 LNHDA, CDR2 SQIVND (reference sequence). Trimming removed 4 bases from V and 3 bases from J; junction bases left unmatched: 5. The CDR3 covers 15 residues. In DNA form, the CDR3 reads TGTGCCAGTAGTACGAGCGGGAGGGCGGAAGAGACCCAGTACTTC. Encoded protein: CASSTSGRAEETQYF.